Sequencing of this T cell receptor (beta chain) was carried out in a study of T cells after yellow fever vaccination. V gave up 1 base and J gave up 8 bases, with 14 bases separating them. Germline lookup yields CDR1 DFQATT and CDR2 SNEGSKA (reference sequence). This CDR3 is 13 amino acids long. In making TCR cDNA, 5'RACE template switching added a universal primer site and UMIs to it. TCRdb re-analysed the 5' RACE reads in MiXCR, keeping a single row per CDR3 protein. The table records around 260,000 distinct CDR3 sequences, approximately 5.2% of them present only once. Study-level findings and limits: Post-booster repertoires contained most primary-vaccination clones again (roughly 97% CD4, about 90% CD8).

This clonotype has ten or more counts. Its cognate antigen is unknown. The chain has TRBV20-1 and TRBJ1-2; D perhaps matches TRBD1 (6 bases). The clonotype was recovered from a young man who received the YFV17D yellow fever vaccine. The specimen comprised CD4+ T cells sorted from PBMCs, sampled on the day of the yellow fever booster vaccination. CDR3 DNA: TGCAGTGCTAGAGCGGGGGGCGTGGAGGGCTACACCTTC. Protein: CSARAGGVEGYTF.